The clone carrying this T cell receptor (beta chain) was seen ten or more times. Stated time point: after trial treatment. The treatment was: LDRT plus nivolumab, ipilimumab, low-dose cyclophosphamide and aspirin (RACIN trial). The donors' treatment consisted of nivolumab, ipilimumab, aspirin, low-dose cyclophosphamide and low-dose radiotherapy. Patients eligible had advanced solid tumors without tumor-infiltrating lymphocytes. Trimming shortened V by 6 bases and J by 0 bases, and 14 bases separated the two germline ends. The CDR3 extends over 16 amino acids. Germline V gene data show CDR1 as MNHEY and CDR2 as SMNVEV (reference sequence). Gene-specific TRAV and TRBV primers were used for first-strand cDNA, covering alpha and beta chains. The authors amplified TCRs for 20 to 25 PCR cycles with a constant-region primer and a V-primer adapter. TCRdb analysed the reads with MiXCR anew, one entry per CDR3 protein. The sample lists under 90,000 distinct CDR3 sequences; 15% to 20% were seen once.

This entry belongs to a study of low-dose radiotherapy and immunotherapy resistance in tumors. The wider study: Over 26 weeks, cohort 2 got 1 Gy every two weeks, reaching 13 Gy. Once cycle 1 day 1 began, patients took oral aspirin 300 mg daily for four cycles.

The specimen comprised PBMCs, sampled after low-dose radiotherapy plus immunotherapy. The sequence derives from a male donor with prostate cancer. The V gene is TRBV27, the J gene TRBJ2-2, with D tentatively TRBD1 (6 bases). Written as DNA, the CDR3 is TGTGCCAGCAGGCACAGGGAGTCGGCGAACACCGGGGAGCTGTTTTTT. Its translation is CASRHRESANTGELFF.